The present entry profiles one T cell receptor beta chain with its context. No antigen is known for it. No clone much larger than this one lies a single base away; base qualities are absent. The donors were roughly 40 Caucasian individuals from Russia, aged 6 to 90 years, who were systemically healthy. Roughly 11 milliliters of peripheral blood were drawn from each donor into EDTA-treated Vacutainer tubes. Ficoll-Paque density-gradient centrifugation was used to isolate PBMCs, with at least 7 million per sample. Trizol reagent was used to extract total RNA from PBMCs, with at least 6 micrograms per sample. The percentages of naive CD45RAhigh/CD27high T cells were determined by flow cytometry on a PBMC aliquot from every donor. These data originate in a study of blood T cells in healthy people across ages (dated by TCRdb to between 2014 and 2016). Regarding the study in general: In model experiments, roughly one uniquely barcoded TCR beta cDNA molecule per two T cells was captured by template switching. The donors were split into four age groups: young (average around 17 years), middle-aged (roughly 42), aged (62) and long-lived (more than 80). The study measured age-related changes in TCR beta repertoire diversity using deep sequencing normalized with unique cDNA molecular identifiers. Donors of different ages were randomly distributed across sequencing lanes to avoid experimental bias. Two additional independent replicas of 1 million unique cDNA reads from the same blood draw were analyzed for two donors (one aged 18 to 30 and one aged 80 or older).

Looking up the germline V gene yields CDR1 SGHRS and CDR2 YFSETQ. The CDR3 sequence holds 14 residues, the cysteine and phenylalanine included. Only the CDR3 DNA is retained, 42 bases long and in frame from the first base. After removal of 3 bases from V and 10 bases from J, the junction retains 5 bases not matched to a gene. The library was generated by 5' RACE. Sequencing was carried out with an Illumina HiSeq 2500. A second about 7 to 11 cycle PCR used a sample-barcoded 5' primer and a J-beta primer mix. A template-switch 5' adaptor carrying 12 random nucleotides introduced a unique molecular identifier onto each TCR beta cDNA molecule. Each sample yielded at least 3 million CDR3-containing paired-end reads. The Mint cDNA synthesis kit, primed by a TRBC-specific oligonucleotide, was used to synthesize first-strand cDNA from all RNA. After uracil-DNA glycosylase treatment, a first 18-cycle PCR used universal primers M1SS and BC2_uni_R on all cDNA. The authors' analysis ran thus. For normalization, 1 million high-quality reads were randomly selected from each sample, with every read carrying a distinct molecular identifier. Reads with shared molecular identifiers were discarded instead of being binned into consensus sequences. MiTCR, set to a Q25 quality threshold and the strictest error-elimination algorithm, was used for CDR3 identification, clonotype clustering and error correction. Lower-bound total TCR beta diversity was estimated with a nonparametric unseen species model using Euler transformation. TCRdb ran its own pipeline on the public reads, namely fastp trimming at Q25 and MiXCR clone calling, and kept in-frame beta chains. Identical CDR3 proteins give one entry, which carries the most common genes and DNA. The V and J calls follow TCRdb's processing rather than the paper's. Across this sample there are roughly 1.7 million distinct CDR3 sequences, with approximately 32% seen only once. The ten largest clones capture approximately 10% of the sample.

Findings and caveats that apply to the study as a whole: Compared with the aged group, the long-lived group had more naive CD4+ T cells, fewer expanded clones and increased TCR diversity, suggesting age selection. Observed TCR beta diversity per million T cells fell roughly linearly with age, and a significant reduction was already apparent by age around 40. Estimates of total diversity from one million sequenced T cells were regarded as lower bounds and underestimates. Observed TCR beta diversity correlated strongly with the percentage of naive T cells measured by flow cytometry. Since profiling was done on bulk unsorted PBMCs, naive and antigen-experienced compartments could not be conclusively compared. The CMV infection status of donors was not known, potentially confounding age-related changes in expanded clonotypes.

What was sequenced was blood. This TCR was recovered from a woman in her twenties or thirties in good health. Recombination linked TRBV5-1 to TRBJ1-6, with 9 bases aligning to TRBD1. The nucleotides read TGCGCCAGCAGCTGGGGACAGGGCAGATCACCCCTCCACTTT. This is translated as CASSWGQGRSPLHF.